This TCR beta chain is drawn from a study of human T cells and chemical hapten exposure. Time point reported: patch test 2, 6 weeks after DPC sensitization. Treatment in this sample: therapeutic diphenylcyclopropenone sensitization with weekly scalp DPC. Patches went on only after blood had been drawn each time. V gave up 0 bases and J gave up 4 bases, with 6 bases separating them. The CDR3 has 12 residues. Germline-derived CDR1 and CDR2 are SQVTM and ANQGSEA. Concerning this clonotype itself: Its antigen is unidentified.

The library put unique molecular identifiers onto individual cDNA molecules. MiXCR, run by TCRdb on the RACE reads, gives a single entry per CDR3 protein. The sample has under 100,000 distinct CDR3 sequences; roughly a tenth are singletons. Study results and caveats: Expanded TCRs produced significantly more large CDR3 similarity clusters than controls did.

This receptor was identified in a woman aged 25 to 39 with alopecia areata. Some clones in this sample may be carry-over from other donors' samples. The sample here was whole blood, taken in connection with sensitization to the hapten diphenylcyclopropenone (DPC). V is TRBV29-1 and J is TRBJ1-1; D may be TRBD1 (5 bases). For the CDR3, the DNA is TGCAGCGTTGAAGAGGGGGGCACTGAAGCTTTCTTT. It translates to CSVEEGGTEAFF. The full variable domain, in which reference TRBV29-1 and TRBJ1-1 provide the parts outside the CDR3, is SAVISQKPSRDICQRGTSLTIQCQVDSQVTMMFWYRQQPGQSLTLIATANQGSEATYESGFVIDKFPISRPNLTFSTLTVSNMSPEDSSIYLCSVEEGGTEAFFGQGTRLTVV.